This entry concerns a single TCR beta chain. Methods used by the authors: Amplifying reference gene primers gave estimates of nucleated cell counts. Sequenced by immunoSEQ multiplex PCR; TCRdb stores in-frame clones only, minus some. Clone size and V and J calls were adopted from that table, with D and trimming inferred from the DNA. The profile shows around 620,000 clones, about 90% of them singletons. This record comes from a study of blood T cell repertoires in COVID-19. Study overall: T cells, B-cell-depleted T cells, or PBMCs supplied cDNA or gDNA.

V was pared by 7 bases and J by 4 bases, with 16 bases between. CDR3 length: 14 residues. The germline V gene has CDR1 SGDLS and CDR2 YYNGEE. The chain recombines TRBV9 with TRBJ2-3; the D gene is possibly TRBD1 (5 bases). Sequenced input: peripheral blood. The sequence derives from a woman aged 18-35 years with acute or convalescent COVID-19. This CDR3 reads CASVSDSSADTQYF. CDR3 in DNA: TGTGCCAGCGTCTCCGACAGTTCCGCAGATACGCAGTATTTT. Full variable domain (remainder filled in from reference TRBV9 and TRBJ2-3): DSGVTQTPKHLITATGQRVTLRCSPRSGDLSVYWYQQSLDQGLQFLIQYYNGEERAKGNILERFSAQQFPDLHSELNLSSLELGDSALYFCASVSDSSADTQYFGPGTRLTVL.